The 24 T cell receptor beta chains given below trace back to one sample, sequenced in a study of blood T cell repertoires in COVID-19. Sequencing used immunoSEQ multiplex PCR; TCRdb keeps in-frame clones, though not all of them. In the table there are some 150,000 clones, roughly 84% of which are singletons. The sequenced material came from PBMCs or T cells enriched from blood (not recorded which). The receptors come from a woman in her forties or fifties who had been exposed to COVID-19.

V is TRBV28 and J is TRBJ2-7, with TRBD2 matching 13 bases. Germline V gene sequence: CDR1 MDHEN, CDR2 SYDVKM. Trimming removed 11 bases from V and 0 bases from J; junction bases left unmatched: 10. CDR3 length equals 16 residues. CDR3 sequence (DNA): TGTGCCGCCTCCGGGACTAGCGGGGTAGCCTCCTACGAGCAGTACTTC. Translated, it gives CAASGTSGVASYEQYF.

This chain links TRBV7-9 with TRBJ2-5; TRBD2 agrees at 12 bases. The CDR3 extends over 16 amino acids. Germline trimming cut 5 bases from V and 1 base from J; bases unmatched to any gene: 5. The V gene's germline CDR1 is SEHNR and CDR2 FQNEAQ (reference sequence). The CDR3 loop is CASSSPGLAGQETQYF. The CDR3 coding sequence is TGTGCCAGCAGCAGCCCGGGACTAGCGGGCCAAGAGACCCAGTACTTC.

The rearrangement uses TRBV11-2 and TRBJ1-3; TRBD1 might be the D (6 bases). The CDR3 is 15 residues long. Trimming pared 5 bases from V and 9 bases from J, leaving 20 bases between. Per germline, CDR1 SGHAT and CDR2 FQNNGV. The CDR3 protein is CASSPGRDIGSTIYF. CDR3 sequence (DNA): TGTGCCAGCAGCCCGGGCCGGGACATCGGTAGCACCATATATTTT.

This clone showed up just once. The V and J genes are TRBV7-9 and TRBJ2-2; no clear D gene. V was clipped by 5 bases and J by 7 bases, with 11 bases between them. The CDR3 contains 13 residues. The germline V gene encodes CDR1 SEHNR and CDR2 FQNEAQ (reference sequence). CDR3: CASSRLGIGELFF. The CDR3 DNA follows: TGTGCCAGCAGCAGACTGGGTATCGGGGAGCTGTTTTTT.

The chain joins TRBV28 to TRBJ1-2, with D uncertain. This CDR3 has 15 amino acids. CDR1 and CDR2 (germline): MDHEN, SYDVKM. V was cut by 5 bases and J by 0 bases, with 13 bases left in between. In DNA form, the CDR3 reads TGTGCCAGCAGTCCCACATTGGGAGCTAACTATGGCTACACCTTC. Amino acids: CASSPTLGANYGYTF.

Concerning this clone: Its ends do not fully match the called genes, so a read error is possible. The J gene is TRBJ1-5, the V gene TRBV7-7, with D hard to call. Germline CDR1 SSHAT, CDR2 FNYEAQ (reference sequence). This CDR3 comprises 13 residues. In DNA form, the CDR3 reads TGTGCTAGCAGCTTAGACGGGAGTCAGCCCCAGCATTTT. It translates to CASSLDGSQPQHF.

The chain recombines TRBV7-9 with TRBJ2-1; 10 bases align to TRBD2. Germline CDR1 is SEHNR and CDR2 is FQNEAQ (reference sequence). CDR3 length: 17 amino acids. V was clipped by 1 base and J by 5 bases; unmatched bases: 8. The CDR3 sequence is CASSLGRSSGSHNEQFF. CDR3 coding DNA: TGTGCCAGCAGCTTAGGACGGTCTAGCGGGAGCCACAATGAGCAGTTCTTC.

The genes are TRBV10-1 and TRBJ1-1; D gene uncertain. V was clipped by 6 bases and J by 1 base, with 12 bases between them. The CDR3 has 14 residues. The germline V gene encodes CDR1 WNHNN and CDR2 SYGVQD (reference sequence). CDR3 protein: CASRPSGGNTEAFF. In nucleotides, the CDR3 is TGCGCCAGCAGGCCATCCGGAGGGAACACTGAAGCTTTCTTT.

The chain recombines TRBV18 with TRBJ1-1, with D maybe TRBD1 (5 bases). From germline, CDR1 is KGHSH and CDR2 LQKENI. The CDR3 runs 15 residues. V lost 3 bases and J 4 bases, leaving 15 bases between the germline ends. The CDR3 region has the DNA TGTGCCAGCTCACCGTACAGTCTTAGGGGCACTGAAGCTTTCTTT. This translates into CASSPYSLRGTEAFF.

The chain employs TRBV27 and TRBJ2-1; a possible D gene is TRBD2 (6 bases). V was cut by 5 bases and J by 8 bases, with 19 bases left in between. The CDR3 extends over 15 amino acids. Germline CDR1 reads MNHEY; CDR2 reads SMNVEV (reference sequence). The CDR3 region is CASSIADYLGYEQFF. The CDR3 DNA is TGTGCCAGCAGTATCGCGGACTACCTGGGGTATGAGCAGTTCTTC.

The CDR3 reads CASSPPGGGRSNEQFF. As DNA, the CDR3 is TGTGCCAGCTCACCACCCGGGGGCGGGAGGTCCAATGAGCAGTTCTTC. The rearrangement uses TRBV18 and TRBJ2-1; TRBD2 matches at 8 bases. The V gene's germline CDR1 is KGHSH and CDR2 LQKENI. The CDR3 covers 16 residues. Trimming removed 0 bases from V and 6 bases from J; junction bases left unmatched: 7.

The rearrangement joins TRBV19 to TRBJ1-2; no firm D call. Trimming cost V 4 bases and J 4 bases, with 10 bases left between them. This CDR3 spans 13 amino acids. CDR1 LNHDA and CDR2 SQIVND come from the germline V gene (reference sequence). DNA of the CDR3: TGTGCCAGTAGTACCCAGATCCGCTATGGCTACACCTTC. As protein: CASSTQIRYGYTF.

The chain joins TRBV7-8 to TRBJ2-1; D is unresolved. In germline, CDR1 is SGHVS, CDR2 FQNEAQ. CDR3 size: 12 residues. The V and J ends lost 8 bases and 9 bases respectively, with 14 bases between them. In DNA, the CDR3 is TGTGCCAGCGGTTCCACTATGTCTGAGCAGTTCTTC. It translates to CASGSTMSEQFF.

The V and J genes are TRBV2 and TRBJ2-7; D gene ambiguous. Germline assignment: CDR1 SNHLY and CDR2 FYNNEI. V was pared by 2 bases and J by 2 bases, with 7 bases between. CDR3 length: 13 amino acids. The CDR3 sequence is CASSETQTYEQYF. CDR3 nucleotides: TGTGCCAGCAGTGAAACGCAGACCTACGAGCAGTACTTC.

V is TRBV15 and J is TRBJ1-5, with 9 bases aligning to TRBD1. Germline CDR1 reads LNHNV; CDR2 reads YYDKDF (reference sequence). This CDR3 is built from 15 residues. Trimming cost V 3 bases and J 4 bases; bases outside gene matches: 4. The CDR3 nucleotides read TGTGCCACCAGCAGGGTGGACAGGGGAAATCAGCCCCAGCATTTT. This gives the protein CATSRVDRGNQPQHF.

This chain links TRBV7-6 with TRBJ2-3, with TRBD2 matching over 8 bases. This CDR3 comprises 16 residues. Germline CDR1 is SGHVS and CDR2 is FNYEAQ. J lost 2 bases, V lost 4 bases, and 8 bases had no gene match. DNA of the CDR3: TGTGCCAGCAGCTCCCCTGCGGGGGGCTACACAGATACGCAGTATTTT. Translated, it gives CASSSPAGGYTDTQYF.

The chain uses TRBV6-6 and TRBJ2-7; 8 nucleotides match TRBD1. CDR1 is MNHNY and CDR2 is SVGAGI in the germline V gene (reference sequence). The CDR3 totals 16 residues. Trimming took 7 bases from V and 4 from J; bases not matched to a gene: 15. The CDR3 is CASMPDSGTGAYEQYF. Written as DNA, the CDR3 is TGTGCCAGCATGCCTGACTCCGGGACAGGAGCTTACGAGCAGTACTTC.

This rearrangement joins TRBV6-4 to TRBJ2-1; 9 nucleotides align to TRBD1. CDR1 and CDR2 (germline): MRHNA, SNTAGT. This CDR3 is built from 15 residues. V shed 3 bases and J 8 bases; nucleotides not matched to a gene: 8. CDR3 bases: TGTGCCAGCAGTGAACGGGACAGGGCCTTCGATGAGCAGTTCTTC. Translation: CASSERDRAFDEQFF.

The chain uses TRBV7-8 and TRBJ2-2; 8 nucleotides match TRBD2. J gave up 7 bases and V 1 base, and 5 bases lay outside the gene matches. The CDR3 has 15 amino acids. Germline CDR1 and CDR2: SGHVS and FQNEAQ. The CDR3 here is CASSLEIAGGGELFF. Here the CDR3 DNA reads TGTGCCAGCAGCTTAGAGATCGCGGGAGGCGGGGAGCTGTTTTTT.

The chain links TRBV7-3 to TRBJ2-7; D is possibly TRBD1 (5 bases). The CDR3 sequence is 13 residues long. CDR1 and CDR2 from the germline V gene are SGHTA and FQGTGA. V dropped 5 bases and J dropped 5 bases, with 13 bases sitting between them. In nucleotides, the CDR3 is TGTGCCAGCAGCCCAGGGCCCCGTGACGAGCAGTACTTC. Translating gives CASSPGPRDEQYF.

The V and J genes are TRBV15 and TRBJ2-2; 12 bases are shared with TRBD2. The germline CDR1 and CDR2 sequences are LNHNV and YYDKDF (reference sequence). CDR3 length: 15 residues. With V trimmed by 6 bases and J by 1 base, 0 bases remained unmatched. As DNA, the CDR3 is TGTGCCACCAGACTAGCGGGGGGGAACACCGGGGAGCTGTTTTTT. This codes for CATRLAGGNTGELFF.

This chain uses TRBV6-4 with TRBJ2-1; 7 bases agree with TRBD1. The CDR3 is 15 residues long. Germline V gene lookup returns CDR1 MRHNA and CDR2 SNTAGT. Trimming took 5 bases from V and 6 from J; bases not matched to a gene: 10. CDR3 in DNA: TGTGCCAGCAGTTCAACAGGGGAAGGGAGCAATGAGCAGTTCTTC. Amino acid sequence: CASSSTGEGSNEQFF.

The chain has TRBV6-5 and TRBJ2-7, with 10 positions matching TRBD1. Per the germline V gene, CDR1 is MNHEY and CDR2 is SVGAGI. The CDR3 is 13 amino acids. Germline trimming cut 8 bases from V and 3 bases from J; bases unmatched to any gene: 4. CDR3 residues: CASRDRGRYEQYF. The DNA for the CDR3 is TGTGCCAGCCGGGACAGGGGCCGCTACGAGCAGTACTTC.

Only a few counts were recorded for this clone. The chain couples TRBV19 to TRBJ2-2; D remains unclear. Trimming took 3 bases from V and 2 from J, leaving 13 bases between them. The germline V gene has CDR1 LNHDA and CDR2 SQIVND (reference sequence). The CDR3 contains 16 residues. The CDR3 nucleotides are TGTGCCAGTAGTATTAGCCACCAGATAAACACCGGGGAGCTGTTTTTT. This sequence encodes CASSISHQINTGELFF. The full variable domain, with the rest looked up from reference TRBV19 and TRBJ2-2, is DGGITQSPKYLFRKEGQNVTLSCEQNLNHDAMYWYRQDPGQGLRLIYYSQIVNDFQKGDIAEGYSVSREKKESFPLTVTSAQKNPTAFYLCASSISHQINTGELFFGEGSRLTVL.